The rows below give T cell receptor beta chains drawn from one sample of a study of cytomegalovirus exposure and HLA in healthy donors. Data came from immunoSEQ multiplex PCR; TCRdb stores just in-frame clones and leaves some out. Here the sample spans approximately 90,000 clones, roughly 80% being singletons. The sample was PBMCs. These receptor sequences come from a man aged 35 to 55 in good health and CMV-seronegative. The CDR3 runs from the conserved cysteine through the conserved F or W. Fields, in order: V gene, D gene, J gene, clone size, CDR3 protein, CDR3 DNA. A D gene is named only where the DNA matches it firmly. Not every row has a clone size; where given, it reads once, few, many or a size class.

TRBV5-1	.	TRBJ2-2	.	CASSLDGQPYTGELFF	TGCGCCAGCAGCTTGGATGGACAACCTTACACCGGGGAGCTGTTTTTT
TRBV4-3	.	TRBJ1-3	.	CASSQVRWSLLDSGNTIYF	TGCGCCAGCAGCCAAGTCAGGTGGTCCCTTCTTGATTCTGGAAACACCATATATTTT
TRBV7-3	TRBD1	TRBJ1-1	.	CASSLKEQGGITEAFF	TGTGCCAGCAGCTTAAAGGAACAGGGGGGGATCACTGAAGCTTTCTTT
TRBV7-9	TRBD2	TRBJ2-3	.	CASSFPGGGTDTQYF	TGTGCCAGCAGCTTCCCCGGGGGGGGCACAGATACGCAGTATTTT
TRBV6-1	TRBD1	TRBJ1-1	few	CASSVDRGLNTEAFF	TGTGCCAGCAGTGTGGACAGGGGCTTGAACACTGAAGCTTTCTTT
TRBV6-5	TRBD2	TRBJ2-7	.	CASRAGGLYGQYF	TGTGCCAGCAGGGCGGGGGGGCTCTACGGGCAGTACTTC
TRBV19	TRBD1	TRBJ1-6	.	CASSFPGTVNSPLHF	TGTGCCAGTAGTTTTCCCGGGACAGTAAATTCACCCCTCCACTTT
TRBV6-5	.	TRBJ1-5	.	CASSYSSVGNQPQHF	TGTGCCAGCAGTTACTCGTCCGTAGGCAATCAGCCCCAGCATTTT
TRBV5-1	.	TRBJ1-3	.	CASSLDRGAFSGNTIYF	TGCGCCAGCAGCTTGGACCGGGGGGCTTTCTCTGGAAACACCATATATTTT
TRBV5-1	.	TRBJ2-5	.	CASSLINKLSPFLPPGQYF	TGCGCCAGCAGCTTAATCAATAAGTTATCTCCCTTTTTACCTCCCGGGCAGTACTTC
TRBV4-3	TRBD1	TRBJ1-2	.	CASSQDYRGDYGYTF	TGCGCCAGCAGCCAAGATTACAGGGGGGACTATGGCTACACCTTC
TRBV4-1	TRBD1	TRBJ1-4	.	CASSRPGQLDEKLFF	TGCGCCAGCAGCCGCCCGGGACAGCTAGATGAAAAACTGTTTTTT
TRBV4-3	.	TRBJ2-7	.	CASRQDIRSYEQYF	TGCGCCAGCAGACAAGATATCCGCTCCTACGAGCAGTACTTC
TRBV6-6	.	TRBJ2-2	.	CASSPENTGELFF	TGTGCCAGCAGTCCAGAAAACACCGGGGAGCTGTTTTTT
TRBV7-2	.	TRBJ1-6	.	CASSSRQSYNSPLHF	TGTGCCAGCAGCTCCAGACAGTCCTATAATTCACCCCTCCACTTT
TRBV6-5	.	TRBJ2-5	.	CASSNRGAPGTAQYF	TGTGCCAGCAGCAACCGGGGGGCCCCTGGGACGGCCCAGTACTTC
TRBV14	.	TRBJ2-7	.	CASSHTGVEQYF	TGTGCCAGCAGCCACACAGGTGTCGAGCAGTACTTC
TRBV7-9	TRBD1	TRBJ2-5	.	CASSPDRVWYF	TGTGCCAGCAGCCCCGACAGGGTTTGGTACTTC
TRBV7-3	.	TRBJ2-1	.	CASSFERRGHEQFF	TGTGCCAGCAGCTTTGAACGGAGGGGGCATGAGCAGTTCTTC
TRBV4-1	.	TRBJ2-5	.	CASSQSHTYQETQYF	TGCGCCAGCAGCCAATCCCACACGTACCAAGAGACCCAGTACTTC
TRBV7-9	.	TRBJ1-1	.	CASSFVAGDTEAFF	TGTGCCAGCAGCTTCGTGGCGGGGGACACTGAAGCTTTCTTT
TRBV7-9	TRBD2	TRBJ2-7	.	CASSGGGIYEQYF	TGTGCCAGCAGCGGGGGAGGGATCTACGAGCAGTACTTC
TRBV29-1	TRBD2	TRBJ2-5	once	CSADRGGEETQYF	TGCAGCGCCGACCGGGGGGGAGAAGAGACCCAGTACTTC
TRBV18	.	TRBJ2-1	.	CASSLWGGQSYNEQFF	TGTGCCAGCTCACTTTGGGGCGGACAATCCTACAATGAGCAGTTCTTC
TRBV4-1	TRBD1	TRBJ2-3	.	CASSPREGTGERSTDTQYF	TGCGCCAGCAGCCCCCGAGAGGGTACAGGGGAGAGGAGCACAGATACGCAGTATTTT
TRBV7-3	TRBD2	TRBJ2-3	once	CASTSSGGGTDTQYF	TGTGCCAGCACCAGTAGCGGGGGGGGCACAGATACGCAGTATTTT
TRBV5-6	.	TRBJ1-6	few	CASSFIESYNSPLHF	TGTGCCAGCAGCTTCATTGAGTCCTATAATTCACCCCTCCACTTT
TRBV6-4	.	TRBJ1-6	.	CASSDRGRWDSPLHF	TGTGCCAGCAGTGACCGGGGAAGATGGGATTCACCCCTCCACTTT
TRBV19	.	TRBJ1-5	.	CAMWAGGDQPQHF	TGTGCCATGTGGGCGGGAGGGGATCAGCCCCAGCATTTT
TRBV4-2	TRBD1	TRBJ2-5	few	CASSQEGLGQGGETQYF	TGTGCCAGCAGCCAAGAGGGTCTGGGACAGGGTGGAGAGACCCAGTACTTC
TRBV5-4	TRBD2	TRBJ2-7	.	CASSPGGGRSYEQYF	TGTGCCAGCAGCCCTGGGGGGGGAAGGAGCTACGAGCAGTACTTC
TRBV5-1	TRBD1	TRBJ1-3	.	CASSSGQGALSSGNTIYF	TGCGCCAGCAGCTCCGGACAGGGGGCCTTGAGCTCTGGAAACACCATATATTTT
TRBV7-3	.	TRBJ1-4	.	CANSLTRETNEKLFF	TGTGCCAACAGCTTAACCCGGGAGACTAATGAAAAACTGTTTTTT
TRBV27	.	TRBJ2-7	.	CASSFRPGTHYEQYF	TGTGCCAGCAGTTTCCGCCCCGGGACTCACTACGAGCAGTACTTC
TRBV5-4	TRBD2	TRBJ2-1	.	CASSLVTSGGNEQFF	TGTGCCAGCAGCTTGGTGACTAGCGGGGGGAATGAGCAGTTCTTC
TRBV2	TRBD2	TRBJ2-5	.	CASRIGQGGETQYF	TGTGCCAGTCGAATCGGCCAGGGAGGGGAGACCCAGTACTTC
TRBV18	TRBD1	TRBJ2-3	.	CASSRLSRGPGADTQYF	TGTGCCAGCTCACGACTTTCCAGGGGGCCGGGAGCAGATACGCAGTATTTT
TRBV27	TRBD1	TRBJ1-2	once	CASSSFTGGEDYGYTF	TGTGCCAGCAGTTCATTTACAGGGGGCGAGGACTATGGCTACACCTTC
TRBV11-2	.	TRBJ1-3	.	CASSLSGNSGNTIYF	TGTGCCAGCAGCTTATCAGGAAACTCTGGAAACACCATATATTTT
TRBV2	.	TRBJ2-5	.	CATWRGQLQETQYF	TGTGCCACCTGGCGTGGACAGCTTCAAGAGACCCAGTACTTC
TRBV6-4	TRBD2	TRBJ2-2	few	CASSDSLAGNTGELFF	TGTGCCAGCAGTGACTCACTAGCGGGGAACACCGGGGAGCTGTTTTTT
TRBV19	.	TRBJ1-4	.	CASSSRGWEKLFF	TGTGCCAGTAGTAGCAGGGGTTGGGAAAAACTGTTTTTT
TRBV19	TRBD1	TRBJ1-6	.	CASKTRGRRSSPLHF	TGTGCCAGTAAGACCAGGGGGCGAAGGAGTTCACCCCTCCACTTT
TRBV10-3	.	TRBJ1-1	once	CAISDLTELTLTEAFF	TGTGCCATCAGTGACCTGACAGAGTTGACCCTGACTGAAGCTTTCTTT
TRBV6-1	TRBD1	TRBJ1-1	.	CASSERTGALNTEAFF	TGTGCCAGCAGTGAACGGACAGGGGCACTGAACACTGAAGCTTTCTTT
TRBV5-1	.	TRBJ1-2	.	CASSFRTGNYGYTF	TGCGCCAGCAGCTTTCGGACTGGGAACTATGGCTACACCTTC
TRBV5-1	TRBD1	TRBJ1-1	.	CASWTGLKNTEAFF	TGCGCCAGCTGGACAGGCCTAAAGAACACTGAAGCTTTCTTT
TRBV7-2	TRBD1	TRBJ1-6	.	CAIRSNPGGSPLHF	TGTGCCATACGATCCAACCCAGGGGGCTCACCCCTCCACTTT
TRBV5-5	.	TRBJ1-1	few	CASTVNTEAFF	TGTGCCAGCACTGTGAACACTGAAGCTTTCTTT
TRBV7-2	.	TRBJ1-4	.	CASSPGQGYNEKLFF	TGTGCCAGCAGCCCCGGCCAGGGGTATAATGAAAAACTGTTTTTT
TRBV14	TRBD2	TRBJ2-7	.	CASSQALAGGTSYEQYF	TGTGCCAGCAGCCAAGCTCTAGCGGGGGGTACTTCCTACGAGCAGTACTTC
TRBV6-5	.	TRBJ2-1	.	CASGGTNEQFF	TGTGCCAGCGGCGGGACCAATGAGCAGTTCTTC
TRBV9	.	TRBJ1-4	.	CASSPRGSPNEKLFF	TGTGCCAGCAGCCCTAGGGGTTCGCCTAATGAAAAACTGTTTTTT
TRBV7-2	TRBD2	TRBJ2-5	.	CASSVERGVETQYF	TGTGCCAGCAGCGTGGAGCGGGGGGTTGAGACCCAGTACTTC
TRBV28	.	TRBJ2-3	.	CASSFRRGGTDTQYF	TGTGCCAGCAGTTTCCGGCGGGGCGGCACAGATACGCAGTATTTT
TRBV6-1	TRBD1	TRBJ1-3	.	CASSLQGANTIYF	TGTGCCAGCAGCTTACAGGGGGCGAACACCATATATTTT
TRBV7-9	TRBD2	TRBJ2-3	.	CASSPTSGGPTDTQYF	TGTGCCAGCAGCCCTACTAGCGGGGGACCGACAGATACGCAGTATTTT
TRBV5-4	TRBD2	TRBJ2-3	.	CASSFSVGLAGHTQYF	TGTGCCAGCAGCTTTTCAGTGGGGCTAGCGGGACATACGCAGTATTTT
TRBV5-1	.	TRBJ2-7	.	CASSLSGNTYEQYF	TGCGCCAGCAGCTTGTCAGGGAACACCTACGAGCAGTACTTC